A single sample is the source of the 14 T cell receptor beta chains below, sequenced in a study of T cell changes during pregnancy in multiple sclerosis. The assay was immunoSEQ multiplex PCR, and TCRdb's table has in-frame clones only and misses some. Of about 60,000 clones in the sample, more than 85% were seen once. The source material was peripheral blood, sampled in the first trimester of pregnancy. The receptors stem from a female donor with multiple sclerosis, enrolled in a pregnancy study.

The chain is built from TRBV5-1 and TRBJ2-6; D is possibly TRBD2 (5 bases). Trimming took 7 bases from V and 2 from J, leaving 16 bases between them. This CDR3 contains 16 residues. Germline assignment: CDR1 SGHRS and CDR2 YFSETQ. The CDR3 DNA is TGCGCCAGCTCTTTCTCGGGGAATCCTGGGGCCAACGTCCTGACTTTC. Translation: CASSFSGNPGANVLTF.

The chain joins TRBV6-5 to TRBJ1-1; D may be TRBD1 (5 bases). Deletions cut 6 bases from V and 0 bases from J, with 11 bases between. From germline, CDR1 is MNHEY and CDR2 SVGAGI. The CDR3 consists of 14 residues. The CDR3 reads CASRETDMNTEAFF. CDR3 DNA: TGTGCCAGCAGAGAGACAGATATGAACACTGAAGCTTTCTTT.

This chain links TRBV7-3 with TRBJ1-2, with D tentatively TRBD1 (6 bases). Trimming pared 5 bases from V and 8 bases from J, leaving 15 bases between. Germline CDR1 and CDR2: SGHTA and FQGTGA. CDR3 length: 13 residues. The DNA for the CDR3 is TGTGCCAGCAGCGATCGGACAGTTGGGGGCTACACCTTC. This codes for CASSDRTVGGYTF.

The rearrangement uses TRBV30 and TRBJ1-4, with 7 bases lining up with TRBD1. CDR3 length: 15 residues. The trim removed 2 bases at V and 7 bases at J, leaving 10 bases unmatched. The V gene's germline CDR1 is GTSNPN and CDR2 SVGIG (reference sequence). The chain's CDR3 is CAWSPWTGRREKLFF. For the CDR3, the DNA is TGTGCCTGGAGTCCATGGACAGGAAGACGTGAAAAACTGTTTTTT. Full variable domain (remainder filled in from reference TRBV30 and TRBJ1-4): SQTIHQWPATLVQPVGSPLSLECTVEGTSNPNLYWYRQAAGRGLQLLFYSVGIGQISSEVPQNLSASRPQDRQFILSSKKLLLSDSGFYLCAWSPWTGRREKLFFGSGTQLSVL.

The chain couples TRBV18 to TRBJ2-2; no definite D call. CDR3 length: 18 amino acids. CDR1 KGHSH and CDR2 LQKENI come from the germline V gene. The V and J ends lost 2 bases and 11 bases respectively, with 27 bases between them. CDR3 bases: TGTGCCAGCTCACCAATCTACCCCCCCCGAGACACCCGAGCAGAGCTGTTTTTT. Residues: CASSPIYPPRDTRAELFF.

CDR3 nucleotide sequence: TGCGCCAGCAGCCGACAGGGGGCGGAGGGCACAGATACGCAGTATTTT. Translation gives CASSRQGAEGTDTQYF. The rearrangement joins TRBV5-1 to TRBJ2-3, with TRBD1 identical over 10 bases. Germline values: CDR1 SGHRS, CDR2 YFSETQ. The CDR3 length is 16 residues. The J segment lost 1 base and the V segment lost 4 bases, leaving 6 bases of the junction unmatched.

The chain links TRBV6-5 to TRBJ1-1; 7 bases are shared with TRBD1. The CDR3 is 11 amino acids. CDR1 and CDR2 (germline): MNHEY, SVGAGI. The trim removed 7 bases at V and 7 bases at J, leaving 3 bases unmatched. The CDR3 sequence is CASNRDSEAFF. CDR3 nucleotides: TGTGCCAGCAACCGGGACAGTGAAGCTTTCTTT.

The genes are TRBV19 and TRBJ2-5; 7 nucleotides align to TRBD1. Germline values: CDR1 LNHDA, CDR2 SQIVND (reference sequence). V trimming: 6 bases; J trimming: 4 bases; junction bases outside the gene matches: 2. This CDR3 comprises 12 residues. CDR3 nucleotide sequence: TGTGCCAGTAGCCAGGGGGTAGAGACCCAGTACTTC. It is translated as CASSQGVETQYF.

The genes are TRBV2 and TRBJ2-7, with 9 bases matching TRBD2. With V trimmed by 8 bases and J by 12 bases, 20 bases remained unmatched. The germline V gene has CDR1 SNHLY and CDR2 FYNNEI. The CDR3 totals 15 residues. Here the CDR3 DNA reads TGTGCCAGCGTGCGTGCGGGGGGGTCTAGCGGGGACTCGTACTTC. Translating it yields CASVRAGGSSGDSYF.

The V call is TRBV12-5, the J call TRBJ1-5; 8 positions agree with TRBD1. Germline CDR1 is LGHNT and CDR2 is FRNRAP. V lost 1 base, J lost 3 bases, and 11 bases stayed unmatched. CDR3 size: 18 residues. CDR3 nucleotides: TGTGCTAGTGGTTTGGCCCCGAAGGACAGGGACCTCAATCAGCCCCAGCATTTT. Amino acids: CASGLAPKDRDLNQPQHF.

J is TRBJ2-1 and V is TRBV7-9, with a tentative D call TRBD2 (5 bases). The CDR3 loop spans 16 amino acids. V was trimmed by 0 bases and J by 5 bases, leaving 14 bases between them. From germline, CDR1 is SEHNR and CDR2 FQNEAQ (reference sequence). The CDR3 protein is CASSLAPEERDNEQFF. In DNA, the CDR3 is TGTGCCAGCAGCTTAGCGCCGGAAGAGAGGGACAATGAGCAGTTCTTC.

V gene TRBV5-5 combines with J gene TRBJ1-3; D is unresolved. The CDR3 has 13 residues. Between the trimmed V and J ends, which lost 3 bases and 5 bases, there was a span of 9 bases. Germline CDR1 reads SGHKS; CDR2 reads YYEKEE (reference sequence). CDR3 sequence: CASSSYNRNTIYF. CDR3 bases: TGTGCCAGCAGCTCCTATAATAGAAACACCATATATTTT. Supplemented by reference TRBV5-5 and TRBJ1-3, the full variable domain reads DAGVTQSPTHLIKTRGQQVTLRCSPISGHKSVSWYQQVLGQGPQFIFQYYEKEERGRGNFPDRFSARQFPNYSSELNVNALLLGDSALYLCASSSYNRNTIYFGEGSWLTVV.

The chain recombines TRBV19 with TRBJ1-2, with TRBD1 as a possible D gene (5 bases). The CDR3 spans 12 residues. CDR1 is LNHDA and CDR2 is SQIVND in the germline V gene (reference sequence). Trimming stripped 7 bases from V and 2 bases from J, with 8 bases between. CDR3 DNA sequence: TGTGCCAGTAAGAGACAGAACTATGGCTACACCTTC. Protein: CASKRQNYGYTF.

The chain's CDR3 is CASSYMTLAGAYNEQFF. The CDR3, as DNA: TGCGCCAGCAGCTATATGACCCTAGCGGGGGCCTACAATGAGCAGTTCTTC. The chain couples TRBV5-1 to TRBJ2-1; 10 bases fit TRBD2. This CDR3 contains 17 residues. Unmatched junction bases numbered 8, after V lost 3 bases and J lost 2 bases. Germline CDR1 and CDR2: SGHRS and YFSETQ.